This T cell receptor (beta chain) was recorded in a study of OX40 agonist ivuxolimab in advanced cancers. Across the whole study: The patients' treatment was ivuxolimab, an agonistic anti-OX40 (CD134) antibody. Participants could have had prior anti-PD-1, anti-PD-L1 or anti-CTLA-4 therapy, and approximately 40% had some. Each patient was given ivuxolimab into a vein every 2 weeks, at 0.01 to 10 mg/kg. A mean age of around 66 years, range roughly 20 to 85, was recorded, and approximately 79% were male.

The data were produced by immunoSEQ multiplex PCR, yet TCRdb's version contains in-frame clones alone and is incomplete. Of 16,000 or so clones in the sample, about 86% are singletons; the top ten hold roughly 3.9%. V lost 1 base and J 10 bases, leaving 8 bases between the germline ends. Germline loops: CDR1 SGHVS, CDR2 FNYEAQ. The CDR3 runs 12 residues. The sample was CD4+ or CD8+ T cells sorted from blood, taken in a trial of the OX40 agonist ivuxolimab. V is TRBV7-6 and J is TRBJ2-1; D gene uncertain. This clonotype was obtained from an adult with an advanced solid tumor such as melanoma, head and neck, liver or kidney cancer. Here the CDR3 DNA reads TGTGCCAGCAGCTTAGTCGCCTCAGAGCAGTTCTTC. Its protein product is CASSLVASEQFF.